In this sample, the clone carrying this TCR beta chain turned up a few times. The antigen is undetermined. The data derive from a study of cytomegalovirus exposure and HLA in healthy donors. On the study more broadly: Earlier sequencing of 150 million to 200 million T cells yielded nearly 120 million unique TCR beta sequences. The Caucasian-associated ancestry cluster held 80% to 90% of a few hundred genotyped donors. Study-wide findings and caveats: A list of approximately 160 TCR beta chains associated with cytomegalovirus was given.

The germline gives CDR1 SNHLY, CDR2 FYNNEI. The CDR3 is 13 residues long. Trimming at V came to 9 bases and at J to 0 bases, leaving 4 bases not matched to a gene. Vbeta (60) and Jbeta (13) primers were used in the PCR. The table came from immunoSEQ multiplex PCR; TCRdb's copy has only in-frame clones and leaves some out. Of 100,000 or so clones detected, around 62% appear once; the ten largest clones hold 5% to 6.5%. The specimen was PBMCs. The TCR originated in a woman aged 30 to 39 in good health and CMV-seropositive. The chain links TRBV2 to TRBJ1-1; TRBD1 aligns across 7 bases. This chain's CDR3 is CASSTGMNTEAFF. CDR3 bases: TGTGCCAGTTCGACAGGGATGAACACTGAAGCTTTCTTT.